The next 3 T cell receptor beta chains were all read from a single sample in a study of T cell responses to AZD1222 COVID-19 vaccine. Profiling relied on immunoSEQ multiplex PCR, and the TCRdb table lists in-frame clones only, not all of them. Of around 120,000 clones listed, 92% are singletons. The source was peripheral blood, collected 28 days after the second AZD1222 dose. The receptors shown here come from an adult who received the AZD1222 COVID-19 vaccine.

This chain links TRBV6-5 with TRBJ2-2; D is undetermined. Per germline, CDR1 MNHEY and CDR2 SVGAGI. CDR3 length: 16 residues. Trimming pared 2 bases from V and 2 bases from J, leaving 12 bases between. CDR3 in amino acids: CASSYLGNGNTGELFF. In DNA form, the CDR3 reads TGTGCCAGCAGTTACCTAGGGAACGGAAACACCGGGGAGCTGTTTTTT.

The V gene is TRBV6-6, the J gene TRBJ2-7, with TRBD2 as a possible D gene (5 bases). V lost 2 bases and J 2 bases, leaving 10 bases between the germline ends. Germline CDR1 is MNHNY and CDR2 is SVGAGI (reference sequence). The CDR3 loop spans 14 amino acids. CDR3: CASSYLASPYEQYF. In nucleotides, the CDR3 is TGTGCCAGCAGTTACCTAGCCAGCCCCTACGAGCAGTACTTC.

The chain uses TRBV14 and TRBJ1-4, with TRBD1 matching over 10 bases. The CDR3 covers 17 residues. After removal of 3 bases from V and 3 bases from J, the junction contained 7 bases not matched to a gene. Germline V gene sequence: CDR1 SGHDN, CDR2 FVKESK. The CDR3 nucleotides read TGTGCCAGCAGCCACCCGGGACAGGGGTCGGCTAATGAAAAACTGTTTTTT. Protein sequence: CASSHPGQGSANEKLFF.